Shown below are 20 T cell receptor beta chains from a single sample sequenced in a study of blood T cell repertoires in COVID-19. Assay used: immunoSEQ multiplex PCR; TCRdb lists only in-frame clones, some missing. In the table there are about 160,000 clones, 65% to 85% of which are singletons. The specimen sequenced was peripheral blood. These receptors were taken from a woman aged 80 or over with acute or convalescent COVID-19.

DNA of the CDR3: TGTGCCAGCAGCCGGAGGATTAAGGTGGAGTGGAGCGGGAGTGACCCTTCCGAGCAGTACTTC. Protein: CASSRRIKVEWSGSDPSEQYF. The J gene is TRBJ2-7, the V gene TRBV21-1; the table calls TRBD2, which could not be checked here. TRBV21-1 constitutes a pseudogene. This CDR3 spans 21 amino acids.

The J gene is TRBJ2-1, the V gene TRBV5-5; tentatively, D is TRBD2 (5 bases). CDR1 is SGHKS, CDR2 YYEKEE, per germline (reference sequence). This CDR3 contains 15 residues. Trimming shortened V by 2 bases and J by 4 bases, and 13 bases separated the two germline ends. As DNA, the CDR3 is TGTGCCAGCAGCTTAGAACTTCCGGGATACAATGAGCAGTTCTTC. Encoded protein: CASSLELPGYNEQFF.

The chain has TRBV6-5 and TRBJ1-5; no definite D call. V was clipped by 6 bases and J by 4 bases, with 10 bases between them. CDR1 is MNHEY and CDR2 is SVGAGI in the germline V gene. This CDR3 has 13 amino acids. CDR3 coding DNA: TGTGCCAGCAGAGCACAGATAAATCAGCCCCAGCATTTT. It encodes CASRAQINQPQHF.

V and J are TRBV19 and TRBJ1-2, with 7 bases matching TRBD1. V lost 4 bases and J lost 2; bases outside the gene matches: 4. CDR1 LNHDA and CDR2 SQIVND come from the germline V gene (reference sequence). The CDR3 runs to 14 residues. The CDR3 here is CASSRDRQNYGYTF. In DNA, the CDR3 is TGTGCCAGTAGTAGGGACAGACAAAACTATGGCTACACCTTC. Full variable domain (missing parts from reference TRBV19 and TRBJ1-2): DGGITQSPKYLFRKEGQNVTLSCEQNLNHDAMYWYRQDPGQGLRLIYYSQIVNDFQKGDIAEGYSVSREKKESFPLTVTSAQKNPTAFYLCASSRDRQNYGYTFGSGTRLTVV.

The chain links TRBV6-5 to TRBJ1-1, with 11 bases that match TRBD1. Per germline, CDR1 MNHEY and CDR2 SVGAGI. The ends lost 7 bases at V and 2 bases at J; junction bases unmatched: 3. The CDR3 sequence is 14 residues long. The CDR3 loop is CASTRTGGNTEAFF. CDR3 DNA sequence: TGTGCCAGCACCAGGACAGGGGGCAACACTGAAGCTTTCTTT.

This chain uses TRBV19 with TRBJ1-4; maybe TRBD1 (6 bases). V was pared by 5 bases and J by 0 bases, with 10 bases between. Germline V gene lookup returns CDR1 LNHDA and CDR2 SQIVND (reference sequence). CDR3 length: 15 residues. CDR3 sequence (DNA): TGTGCCAGTAGTCCCTGGACAGCAACTAATGAAAAACTGTTTTTT. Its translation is CASSPWTATNEKLFF.

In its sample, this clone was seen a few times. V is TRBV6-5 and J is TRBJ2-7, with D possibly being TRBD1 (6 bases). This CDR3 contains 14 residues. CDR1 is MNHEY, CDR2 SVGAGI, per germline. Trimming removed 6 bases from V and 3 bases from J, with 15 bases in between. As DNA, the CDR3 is TGTGCCAGCAGGACCGGGACAAATCTCTACGAGCAGTACTTC. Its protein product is CASRTGTNLYEQYF.

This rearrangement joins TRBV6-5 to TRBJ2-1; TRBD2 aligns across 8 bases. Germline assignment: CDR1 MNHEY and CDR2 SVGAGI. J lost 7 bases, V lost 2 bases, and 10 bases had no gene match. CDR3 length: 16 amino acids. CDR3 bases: TGTGCCAGCAGTTACGGGGGCCGAGCGGGAGATAATGAGCAGTTCTTC. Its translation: CASSYGGRAGDNEQFF.

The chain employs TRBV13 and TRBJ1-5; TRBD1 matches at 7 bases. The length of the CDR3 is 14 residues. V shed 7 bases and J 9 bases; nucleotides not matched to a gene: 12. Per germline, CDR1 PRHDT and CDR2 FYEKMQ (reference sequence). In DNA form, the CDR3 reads TGTGCCAGCACCTGGAGGACAGGCTGCCTGCCCCAGCATTTT. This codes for CASTWRTGCLPQHF.

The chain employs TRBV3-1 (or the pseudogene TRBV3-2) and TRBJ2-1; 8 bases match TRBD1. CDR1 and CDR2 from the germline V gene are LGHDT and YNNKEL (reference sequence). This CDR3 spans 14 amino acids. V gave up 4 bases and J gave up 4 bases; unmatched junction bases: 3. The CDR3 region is CASSLGQAYNEQFF. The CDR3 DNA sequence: TGTGCCAGCAGCCTGGGACAGGCTTACAATGAGCAGTTCTTC.

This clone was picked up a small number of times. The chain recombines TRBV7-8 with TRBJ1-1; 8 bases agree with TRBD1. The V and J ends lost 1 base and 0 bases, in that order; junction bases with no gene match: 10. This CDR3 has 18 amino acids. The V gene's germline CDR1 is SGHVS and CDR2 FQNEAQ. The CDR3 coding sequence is TGTGCCAGCAGCTTAGGAAGACGCAGGGGGCGGATGAACACTGAAGCTTTCTTT. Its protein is CASSLGRRRGRMNTEAFF.

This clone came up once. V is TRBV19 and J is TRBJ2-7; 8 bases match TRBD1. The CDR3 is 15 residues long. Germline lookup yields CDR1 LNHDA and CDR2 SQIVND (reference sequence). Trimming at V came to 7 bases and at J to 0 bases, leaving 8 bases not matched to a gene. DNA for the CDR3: TGTGCCAGTAACCCCCGGACAGGGAACTCCTACGAGCAGTACTTC. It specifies CASNPRTGNSYEQYF.

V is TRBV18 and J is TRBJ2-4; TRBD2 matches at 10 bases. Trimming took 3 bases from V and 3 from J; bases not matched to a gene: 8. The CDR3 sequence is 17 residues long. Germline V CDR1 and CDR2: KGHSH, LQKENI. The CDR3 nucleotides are TGTGCCAGCTCACCCCCTAAGCGGGGGGGTAGCAAAAACATTCAGTACTTC. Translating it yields CASSPPKRGGSKNIQYF.

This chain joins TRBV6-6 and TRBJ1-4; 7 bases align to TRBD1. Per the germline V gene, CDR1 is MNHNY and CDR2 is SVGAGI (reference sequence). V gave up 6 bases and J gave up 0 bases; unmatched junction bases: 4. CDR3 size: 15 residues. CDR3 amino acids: CASRSTGATNEKLFF. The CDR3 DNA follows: TGTGCCAGCAGGTCCACAGGGGCAACTAATGAAAAACTGTTTTTT.

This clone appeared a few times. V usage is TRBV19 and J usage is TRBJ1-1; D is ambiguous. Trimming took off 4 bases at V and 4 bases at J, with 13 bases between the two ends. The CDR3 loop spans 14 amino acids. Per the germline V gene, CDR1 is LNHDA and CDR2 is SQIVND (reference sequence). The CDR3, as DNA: TGTGCCAGTAGTACCCCCCGGGGTGGCACTGAAGCTTTCTTT. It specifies CASSTPRGGTEAFF.

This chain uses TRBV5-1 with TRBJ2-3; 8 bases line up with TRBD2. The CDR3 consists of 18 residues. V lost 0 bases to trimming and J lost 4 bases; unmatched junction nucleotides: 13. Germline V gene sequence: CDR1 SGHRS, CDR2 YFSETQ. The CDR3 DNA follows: TGCGCCAGCAGCTTGGGAATCGCCCGGGGGGGAGCCCCAGATACGCAGTATTTT. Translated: CASSLGIARGGAPDTQYF.

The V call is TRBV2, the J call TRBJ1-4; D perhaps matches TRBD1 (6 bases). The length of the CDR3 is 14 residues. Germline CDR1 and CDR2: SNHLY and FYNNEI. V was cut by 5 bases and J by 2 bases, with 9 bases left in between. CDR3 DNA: TGTGCCAGCAGTCGACAGGCGACTAATGAAAAACTGTTTTTT. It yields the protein CASSRQATNEKLFF.

The CDR3 DNA reads TGTGCCAGCAGTCCTCTAGGGGCCTCTGGAAACACCATATATTTT. Protein: CASSPLGASGNTIYF. The chain combines TRBV27 with TRBJ1-3, with D possibly matching TRBD1 (5 bases). Germline V gene sequence: CDR1 MNHEY, CDR2 SMNVEV (reference sequence). Trimming removed 5 bases at V and 0 bases at J, with 11 bases between. The CDR3 is made up of 15 amino acids.

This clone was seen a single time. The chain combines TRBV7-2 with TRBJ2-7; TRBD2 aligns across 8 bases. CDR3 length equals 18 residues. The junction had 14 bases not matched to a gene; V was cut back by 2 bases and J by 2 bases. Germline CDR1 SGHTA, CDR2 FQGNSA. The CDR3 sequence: CASSLSPRFSGGAYEQYF. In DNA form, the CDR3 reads TGTGCCAGCAGCTTATCTCCCAGGTTCTCGGGGGGGGCCTACGAGCAGTACTTC.

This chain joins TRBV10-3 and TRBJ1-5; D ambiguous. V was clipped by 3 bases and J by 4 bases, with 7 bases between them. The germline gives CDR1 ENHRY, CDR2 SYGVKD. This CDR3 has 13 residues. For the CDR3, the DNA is TGTGCCATCAGTGAACAGCCTAATCAGCCCCAGCATTTT. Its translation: CAISEQPNQPQHF.